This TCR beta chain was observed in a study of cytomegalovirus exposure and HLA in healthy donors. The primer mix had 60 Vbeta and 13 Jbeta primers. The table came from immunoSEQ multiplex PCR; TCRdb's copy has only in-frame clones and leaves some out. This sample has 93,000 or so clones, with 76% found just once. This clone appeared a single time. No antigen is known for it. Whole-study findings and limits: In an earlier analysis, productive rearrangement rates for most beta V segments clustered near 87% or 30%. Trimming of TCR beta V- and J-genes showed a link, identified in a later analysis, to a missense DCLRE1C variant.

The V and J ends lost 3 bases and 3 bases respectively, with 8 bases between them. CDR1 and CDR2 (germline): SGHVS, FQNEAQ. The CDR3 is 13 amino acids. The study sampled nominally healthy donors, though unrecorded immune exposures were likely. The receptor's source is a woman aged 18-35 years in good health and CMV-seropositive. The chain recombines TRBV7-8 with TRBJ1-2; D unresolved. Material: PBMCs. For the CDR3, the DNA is TGTGCCAGCAGCTTTAGTCGGGACTATGGCTACACCTTC. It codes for CASSFSRDYGYTF.